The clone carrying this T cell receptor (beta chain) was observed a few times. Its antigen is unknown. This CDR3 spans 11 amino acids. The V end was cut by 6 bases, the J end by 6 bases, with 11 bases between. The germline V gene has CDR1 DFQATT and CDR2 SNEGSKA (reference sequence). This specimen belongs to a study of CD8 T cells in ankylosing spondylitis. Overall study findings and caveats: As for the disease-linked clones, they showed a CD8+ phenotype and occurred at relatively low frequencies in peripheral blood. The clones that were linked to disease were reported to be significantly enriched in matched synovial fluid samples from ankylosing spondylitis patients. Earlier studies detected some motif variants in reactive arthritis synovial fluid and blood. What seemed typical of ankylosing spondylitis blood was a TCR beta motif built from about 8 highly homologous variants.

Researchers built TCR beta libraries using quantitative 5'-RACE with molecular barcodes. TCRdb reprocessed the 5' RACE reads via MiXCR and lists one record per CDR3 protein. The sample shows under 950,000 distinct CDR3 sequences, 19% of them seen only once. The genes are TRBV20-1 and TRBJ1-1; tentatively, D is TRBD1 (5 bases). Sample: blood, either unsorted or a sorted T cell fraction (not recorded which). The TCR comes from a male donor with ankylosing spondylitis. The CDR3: CSATKGAEAFF. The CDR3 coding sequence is TGCAGTGCAACAAAAGGGGCTGAAGCTTTCTTT.